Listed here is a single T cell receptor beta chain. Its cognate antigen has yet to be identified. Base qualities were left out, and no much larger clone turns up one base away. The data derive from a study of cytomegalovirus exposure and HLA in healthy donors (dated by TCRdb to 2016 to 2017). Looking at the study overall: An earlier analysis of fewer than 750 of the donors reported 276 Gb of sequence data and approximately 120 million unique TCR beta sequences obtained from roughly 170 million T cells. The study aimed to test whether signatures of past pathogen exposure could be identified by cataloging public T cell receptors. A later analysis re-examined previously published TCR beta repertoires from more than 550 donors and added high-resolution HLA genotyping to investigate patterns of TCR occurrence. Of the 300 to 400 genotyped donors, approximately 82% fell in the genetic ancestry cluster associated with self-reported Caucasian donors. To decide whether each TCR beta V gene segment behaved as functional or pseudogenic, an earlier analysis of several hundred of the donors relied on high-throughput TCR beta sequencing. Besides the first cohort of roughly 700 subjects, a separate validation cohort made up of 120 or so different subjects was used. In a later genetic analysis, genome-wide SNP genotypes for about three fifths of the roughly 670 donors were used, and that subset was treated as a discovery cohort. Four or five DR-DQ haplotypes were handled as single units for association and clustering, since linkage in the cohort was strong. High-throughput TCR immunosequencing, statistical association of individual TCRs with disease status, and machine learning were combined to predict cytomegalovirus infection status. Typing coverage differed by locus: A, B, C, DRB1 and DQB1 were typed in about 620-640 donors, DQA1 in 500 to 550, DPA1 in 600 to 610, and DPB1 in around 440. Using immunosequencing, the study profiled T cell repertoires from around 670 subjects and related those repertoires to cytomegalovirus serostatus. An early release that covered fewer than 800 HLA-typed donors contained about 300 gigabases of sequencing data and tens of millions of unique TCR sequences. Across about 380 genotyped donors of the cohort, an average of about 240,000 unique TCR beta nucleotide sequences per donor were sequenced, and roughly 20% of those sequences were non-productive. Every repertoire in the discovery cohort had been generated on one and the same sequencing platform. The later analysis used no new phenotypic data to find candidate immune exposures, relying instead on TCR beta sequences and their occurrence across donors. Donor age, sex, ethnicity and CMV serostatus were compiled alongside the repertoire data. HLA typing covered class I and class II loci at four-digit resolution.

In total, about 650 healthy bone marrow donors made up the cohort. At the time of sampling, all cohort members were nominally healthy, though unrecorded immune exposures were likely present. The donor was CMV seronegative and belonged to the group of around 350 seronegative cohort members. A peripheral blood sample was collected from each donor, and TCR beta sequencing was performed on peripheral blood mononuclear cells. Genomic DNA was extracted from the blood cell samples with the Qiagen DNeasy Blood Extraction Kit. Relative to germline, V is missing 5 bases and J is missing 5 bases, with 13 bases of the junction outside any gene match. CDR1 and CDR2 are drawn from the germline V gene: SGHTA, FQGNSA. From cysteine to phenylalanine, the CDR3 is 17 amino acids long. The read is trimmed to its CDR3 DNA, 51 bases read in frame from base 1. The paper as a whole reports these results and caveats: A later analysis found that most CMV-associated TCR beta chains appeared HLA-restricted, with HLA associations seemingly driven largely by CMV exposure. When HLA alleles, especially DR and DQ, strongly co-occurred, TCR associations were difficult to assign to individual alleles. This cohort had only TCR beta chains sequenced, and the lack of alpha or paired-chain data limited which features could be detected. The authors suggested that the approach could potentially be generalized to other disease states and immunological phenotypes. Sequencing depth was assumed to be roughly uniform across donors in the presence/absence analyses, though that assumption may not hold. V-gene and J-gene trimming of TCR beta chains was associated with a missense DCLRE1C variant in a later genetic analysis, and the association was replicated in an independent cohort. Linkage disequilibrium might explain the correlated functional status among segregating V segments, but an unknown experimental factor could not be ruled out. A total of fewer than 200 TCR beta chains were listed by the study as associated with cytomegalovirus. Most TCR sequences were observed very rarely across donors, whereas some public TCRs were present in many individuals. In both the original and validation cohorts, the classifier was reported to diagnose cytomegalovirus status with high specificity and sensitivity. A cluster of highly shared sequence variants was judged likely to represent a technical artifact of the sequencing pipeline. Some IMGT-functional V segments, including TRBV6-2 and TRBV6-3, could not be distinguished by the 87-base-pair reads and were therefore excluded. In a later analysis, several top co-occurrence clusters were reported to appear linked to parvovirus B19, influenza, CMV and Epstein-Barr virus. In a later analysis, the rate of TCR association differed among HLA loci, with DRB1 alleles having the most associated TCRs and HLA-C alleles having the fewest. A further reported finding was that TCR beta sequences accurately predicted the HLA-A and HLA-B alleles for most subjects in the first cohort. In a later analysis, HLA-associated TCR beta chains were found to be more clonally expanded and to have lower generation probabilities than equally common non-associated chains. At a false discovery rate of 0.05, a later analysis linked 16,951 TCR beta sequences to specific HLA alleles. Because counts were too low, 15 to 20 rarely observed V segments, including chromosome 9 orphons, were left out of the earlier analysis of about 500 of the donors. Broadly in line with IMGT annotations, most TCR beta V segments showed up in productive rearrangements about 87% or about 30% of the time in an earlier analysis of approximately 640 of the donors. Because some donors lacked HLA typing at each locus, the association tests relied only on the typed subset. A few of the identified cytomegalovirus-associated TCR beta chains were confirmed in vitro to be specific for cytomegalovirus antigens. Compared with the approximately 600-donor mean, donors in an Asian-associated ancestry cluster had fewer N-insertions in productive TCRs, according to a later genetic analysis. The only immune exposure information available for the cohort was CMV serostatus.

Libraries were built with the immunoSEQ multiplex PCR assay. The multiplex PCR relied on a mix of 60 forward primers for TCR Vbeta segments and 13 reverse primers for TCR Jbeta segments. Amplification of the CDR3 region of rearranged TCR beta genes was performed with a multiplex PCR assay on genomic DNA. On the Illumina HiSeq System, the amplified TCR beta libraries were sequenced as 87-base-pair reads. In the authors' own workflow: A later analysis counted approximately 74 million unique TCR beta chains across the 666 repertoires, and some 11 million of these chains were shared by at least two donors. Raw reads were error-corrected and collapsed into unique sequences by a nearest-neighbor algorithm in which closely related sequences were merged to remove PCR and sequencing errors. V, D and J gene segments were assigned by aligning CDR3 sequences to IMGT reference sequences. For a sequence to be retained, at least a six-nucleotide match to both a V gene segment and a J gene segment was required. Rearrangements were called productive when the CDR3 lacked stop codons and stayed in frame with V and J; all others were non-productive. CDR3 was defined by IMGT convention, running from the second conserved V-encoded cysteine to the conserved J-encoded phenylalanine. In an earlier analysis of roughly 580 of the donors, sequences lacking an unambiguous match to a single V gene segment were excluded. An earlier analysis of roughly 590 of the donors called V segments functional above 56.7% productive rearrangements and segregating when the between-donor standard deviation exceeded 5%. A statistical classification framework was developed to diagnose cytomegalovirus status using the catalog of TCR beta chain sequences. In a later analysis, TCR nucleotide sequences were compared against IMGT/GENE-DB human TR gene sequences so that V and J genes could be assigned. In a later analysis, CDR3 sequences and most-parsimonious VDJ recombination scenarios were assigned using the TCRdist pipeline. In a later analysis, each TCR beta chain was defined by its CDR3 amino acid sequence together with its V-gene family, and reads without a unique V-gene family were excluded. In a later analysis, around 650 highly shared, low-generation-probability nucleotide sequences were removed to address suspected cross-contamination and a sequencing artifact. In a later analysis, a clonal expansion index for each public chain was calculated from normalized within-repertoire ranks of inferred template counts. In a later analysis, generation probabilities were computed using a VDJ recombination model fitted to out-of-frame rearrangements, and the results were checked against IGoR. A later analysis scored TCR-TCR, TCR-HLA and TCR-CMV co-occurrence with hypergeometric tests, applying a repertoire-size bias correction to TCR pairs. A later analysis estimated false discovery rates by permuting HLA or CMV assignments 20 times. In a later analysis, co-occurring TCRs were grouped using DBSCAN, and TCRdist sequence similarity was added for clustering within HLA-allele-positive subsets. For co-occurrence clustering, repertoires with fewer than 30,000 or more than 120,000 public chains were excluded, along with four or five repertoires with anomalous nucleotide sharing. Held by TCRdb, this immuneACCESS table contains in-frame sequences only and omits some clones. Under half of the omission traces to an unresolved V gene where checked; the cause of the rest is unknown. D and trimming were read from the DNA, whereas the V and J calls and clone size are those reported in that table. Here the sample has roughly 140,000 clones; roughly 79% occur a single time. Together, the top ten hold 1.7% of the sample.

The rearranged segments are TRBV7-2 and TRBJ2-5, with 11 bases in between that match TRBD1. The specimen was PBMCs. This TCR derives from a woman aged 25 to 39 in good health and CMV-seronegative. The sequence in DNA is TGTGCCAGCAGCCGCCGGAAGGGACAGGGGGTTTGGGAGACCCAGTACTTC. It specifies CASSRRKGQGVWETQYF.